A single sample gave rise to the 16 T cell receptor beta chains below, sequenced in a study of beta chain features in type 1 diabetes. Study findings and constraints: In all four CD4+ subsets, TCRB CDR3 length was significantly, moderately reduced in type 1 diabetes.

All of the isolated RNA was reverse transcribed, so expressed TCRB transcripts were sequenced. TCRdb's table, derived via immunoSEQ multiplex PCR, lists solely in-frame clones and lacks some. This table holds approximately 150,000 clones, roughly 10% found once. Their target antigens are unknown. Sample: central memory CD4+ T cells from blood. These receptors were obtained from a man between 25 and 39 years old with type 1 diabetes.

There are a few counts of this clone. Germline is not matched at one junction end, which may reflect a read error. The chain has TRBV4-2 and TRBJ2-7; TRBD1 might be the D (5 bases). The CDR3 contains 13 residues. The germline V gene has CDR1 LGHNA and CDR2 YNFKEQ. The DNA of the CDR3 is TGTGCCAGCAGCGAAGAGAATGGGGCCGAGCAGTACTTC. Its protein is CASSEENGAEQYF.

V usage is TRBV7-2 and J usage is TRBJ2-5, with TRBD2 as a possible D gene (5 bases). The CDR3 covers 15 residues. V was cut by 4 bases and J by 2 bases, with 14 bases left in between. Per the germline V gene, CDR1 is SGHTA and CDR2 is FQGNSA. The CDR3 DNA follows: TGTGCCAGCAGCTCCGGGGAAACTAGACAAGAGACCCAGTACTTC. It is translated as CASSSGETRQETQYF.

The CDR3 protein is CASSLALEGEKLFF. The CDR3 DNA is TGTGCCAGCAGCTTAGCCTTGGAGGGTGAAAAACTGTTTTTT. The chain joins TRBV7-3 to TRBJ1-4, with D hard to call. V dropped 2 bases and J dropped 7 bases, with 11 bases sitting between them. The CDR3 is 14 amino acids. CDR1 and CDR2 from the germline V gene are SGHTA and FQGTGA. Full variable domain (rest looked up from reference TRBV7-3 and TRBJ1-4): GAGVSQTPSNKVTEKGKYVELRCDPISGHTALYWYRQSLGQGPEFLIYFQGTGAADDSGLPNDRFFAVRPEGSVSTLKIQRTERGDSAVYLCASSLALEGEKLFFGSGTQLSVL.

This clone was seen a handful of times. This rearrangement joins TRBV5-6 to TRBJ1-1; 7 nucleotides match TRBD1. The germline V gene has CDR1 SGHDT and CDR2 YYEEEE. The CDR3 is 14 residues long. J was trimmed by 2 bases and V by 5 bases; bases with no gene match: 6. CDR3 coding DNA: TGTGCCAGCAGAATGCGGGACAGAAACACTGAAGCTTTCTTT. As protein: CASRMRDRNTEAFF. Full variable domain (outside the CDR3, taken from reference TRBV5-6 and TRBJ1-1): DAGVTQSPTHLIKTRGQQVTLRCSPKSGHDTVSWYQQALGQGPQFIFQYYEEEERQRGNFPDRFSGHQFPNYSSELNVNALLLGDSALYLCASRMRDRNTEAFFGQGTRLTVV.

The chain carries TRBV6-5 and TRBJ2-1, with 7 nucleotides matching TRBD2. The germline V gene encodes CDR1 MNHEY and CDR2 SVGAGI. The CDR3 spans 13 residues. After removal of 7 bases from V and 9 bases from J, the junction contained 9 bases not matched to a gene. CDR3 sequence (DNA): TGTGCCAGCAATTCCGGGACTACCGGTGAGCAGTTCTTC. Translation: CASNSGTTGEQFF.

This chain joins TRBV7-6 and TRBJ2-2; the match to TRBD1 covers 7 bases. This CDR3 has 16 amino acids. CDR1 SGHVS and CDR2 FNYEAQ come from the germline V gene. Unmatched junction bases numbered 6, after V lost 5 bases and J lost 0 bases. The CDR3 DNA follows: TGTGCCAGCAGCATAGATGGGACAGCGAACACCGGGGAGCTGTTTTTT. Residues: CASSIDGTANTGELFF.

V usage is TRBV15 and J usage is TRBJ1-1; TRBD1 matches at 8 bases. The CDR3 length is 13 residues. From germline, CDR1 is LNHNV and CDR2 YYDKDF (reference sequence). V shed 9 bases and J 6 bases; nucleotides not matched to a gene: 9. The CDR3 region is CATARDRWAEAFF. The CDR3 DNA reads as TGTGCCACGGCGCGGGACAGGTGGGCTGAAGCTTTCTTT.

The J gene is TRBJ1-2, the V gene TRBV5-6, with 7 nucleotides matching TRBD1. V trimming: 3 bases; J trimming: 6 bases; junction bases outside the gene matches: 11. CDR1 and CDR2 (germline): SGHDT, YYEEEE. The CDR3 runs to 15 residues. The CDR3 DNA reads TGTGCCAGCAGCTCCCCGAACAGGGGTTCGCATGGCTACACCTTC. Protein product: CASSSPNRGSHGYTF.

This clone was found a few times. The CDR3 coding sequence is TGTGCCAGTCAAGGACAGCCGAACACTGAAGCTTTCTTT. Its protein is CASQGQPNTEAFF. This chain connects TRBV6-1 to TRBJ1-1, with a possible D match to TRBD1 (6 bases). The V gene's germline CDR1 is MNHNS and CDR2 SASEGT. The V gene lost 9 bases and the J gene lost 1 base, with 12 bases spanning the gap. The CDR3 spans 13 residues.

This clone was counted only a few times. The chain couples TRBV10-3 to TRBJ1-5; TRBD1 aligns across 10 bases. This CDR3 is built from 14 residues. Trimming removed 6 bases from V and 2 bases from J; junction bases left unmatched: 1. Looked up from germline, CDR1 is ENHRY and CDR2 is SYGVKD. The CDR3 sequence is CAIRGTGGNQPQHF. CDR3 bases: TGTGCCATCAGGGGGACAGGGGGCAATCAGCCCCAGCATTTT.

The rearrangement links TRBV15 to TRBJ1-1, with D tentatively TRBD1 (5 bases). The CDR3 consists of 13 residues. Germline CDR1 is LNHNV and CDR2 is YYDKDF (reference sequence). The V gene lost 7 bases and the J gene lost 3 bases, with 12 bases spanning the gap. The CDR3 reads CATTRGVDTEAFF. CDR3 DNA sequence: TGTGCCACCACCCGGGGGGTGGACACTGAAGCTTTCTTT. The whole variable domain, filled in from reference TRBV15 and TRBJ1-1, reads DAMVIQNPRYQVTQFGKPVTLSCSQTLNHNVMYWYQQKSSQAPKLLFHYYDKDFNNEADTPDNFQSRRPNTSFCFLDIRSPGLGDTAMYLCATTRGVDTEAFFGQGTRLTVV.

There are a few counts of this clone. The chain has TRBV29-1 and TRBJ1-2; no clear D gene. Germline V CDR1 and CDR2: SQVTM, ANQGSEA. The germline V and J ends were trimmed by 7 bases and 2 bases, with 11 bases remaining between them. The CDR3 sequence is 12 residues long. CDR3: CSAGNSNYGYTF. The CDR3 nucleotides read TGCAGCGCCGGGAACTCCAACTATGGCTACACCTTC.

In DNA form, the CDR3 reads TGTGCCACTCAGGGGGGATATGGCTACGAGCAGTACTTC. This gives the protein CATQGGYGYEQYF. The chain is built from TRBV2 and TRBJ2-7, with D possibly matching TRBD1 (7 bases). The CDR3 covers 13 residues. Per germline, CDR1 SNHLY and CDR2 FYNNEI. Trimming cost V 10 bases and J 3 bases, with 16 bases left between them.

This chain links TRBV4-3 with TRBJ1-5, with unresolved D. This CDR3 is built from 15 residues. Germline V gives CDR1 LGHNA, CDR2 YSLEER. V lost 0 bases to trimming and J lost 0 bases, with 6 bases between them. Written as DNA, the CDR3 is TGCGCCAGCAGCCAAGACGTCTATAGCAATCAGCCCCAGCATTTT. It encodes CASSQDVYSNQPQHF.

This clone was observed a handful of times. This sequence joins TRBV10-2 and TRBJ1-4, with 7 bases aligning to TRBD1. The junction had 3 bases not matched to a gene; V was cut back by 6 bases and J by 5 bases. Germline-derived CDR1 and CDR2 are WSHSY and SAAADI. The CDR3 loop spans 13 amino acids. The CDR3 loop is CASRVQGNEKLFF. The CDR3 DNA follows: TGCGCCAGCAGAGTACAGGGGAATGAAAAACTGTTTTTT.

The gene calls are TRBV4-3 and TRBJ1-2; D is possibly TRBD1 (5 bases). Germline lookup yields CDR1 LGHNA and CDR2 YSLEER. The V and J ends lost 0 bases and 8 bases respectively, with 10 bases between them. This CDR3 spans 13 amino acids. DNA of the CDR3: TGCGCCAGCAGCCAAGATATGACAGACGGCTACACCTTC. Its protein is CASSQDMTDGYTF.